This record covers a single TCR beta chain. Mismatch with germline at one junction end may stem from a read error. This record belongs to a study of tumor-infiltrating lymphocytes in glioblastoma multiforme. Three nested ARM-PCR rounds with V-beta and C-beta primers built TCRB libraries. A C-beta primer primed TCRB cDNA from about 0.45 ug RNA. TCRdb reprocessed the multiplex PCR reads with MiXCR, giving one entry per CDR3 protein. The table lists about 11,000 distinct CDR3 sequences, about three quarters of them singletons, with nearly 40% in the top ten. The V gene's germline CDR1 is SGHVS and CDR2 FQNEAQ. There are 14 residues in the CDR3.

The source material was brain tumor tissue. J is TRBJ2-7 and V is TRBV7-8; 7 bases match TRBD1. This clonotype was obtained from a male donor with glioblastoma. CDR3 region: CVSSLGTADYEQYF. The CDR3 DNA follows: TGTGTCAGCAGCTTGGGGACAGCCGACTATGAGCAGTACTTC.